This T cell receptor beta chain is from a study of beta chain features in type 1 diabetes. At the level of the study: Cell yields, age and gender were similar between patients and healthy donors.

CD45RO/CCR7/CD25/CD127/CD95/CD27 sorting isolated CD4+ naive, central memory, regulatory and stem cell-like memory cells. Expressed TCRB transcripts were sequenced because the isolated RNA had all been reverse transcribed beforehand. TCRdb's copy holds only in-frame clones and misses some; the assay was immunoSEQ multiplex PCR. The sample yields about 250,000 clones, over 12% seen once. This sequence was found in a woman aged 40 to 50 in good health. The sample was naive CD4+ T cells from blood.

The CDR3 here is CASSDRWHGYTF. CDR3 coding DNA: TGTGCCAGCAGTGATCGTTGGCATGGCTACACCTTC. The genes are TRBV2 and TRBJ1-2, with D uncertain. CDR1 and CDR2 from the germline V gene are SNHLY and FYNNEI. The V end lost 3 bases, the J end lost 6 bases, and 8 bases lay between the germline ends. The CDR3 sequence is 12 residues long.